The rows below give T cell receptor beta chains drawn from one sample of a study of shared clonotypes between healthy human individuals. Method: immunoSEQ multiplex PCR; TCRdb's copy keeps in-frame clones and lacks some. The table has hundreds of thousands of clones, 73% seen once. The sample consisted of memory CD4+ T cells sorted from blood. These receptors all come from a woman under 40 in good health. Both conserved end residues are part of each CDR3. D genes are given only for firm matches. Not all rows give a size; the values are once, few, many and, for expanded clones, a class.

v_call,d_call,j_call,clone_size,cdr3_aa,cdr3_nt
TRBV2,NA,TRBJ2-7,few,CASTRQYEQYF,TGTGCCAGCACCCGACAGTACGAGCAGTACTTC
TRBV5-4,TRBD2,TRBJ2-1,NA,CASRQTSGTYNEQFF,TGTGCCAGCAGACAAACTAGCGGCACCTACAATGAGCAGTTCTTC
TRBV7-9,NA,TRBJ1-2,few,CASSLALADNYGYTF,TGTGCCAGCAGCTTAGCTTTAGCAGACAACTATGGCTACACCTTC
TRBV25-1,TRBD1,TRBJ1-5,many,CASSEPGQVNNQPQHF,TGTGCCAGCAGTGAACCAGGACAGGTCAACAATCAGCCCCAGCATTTT
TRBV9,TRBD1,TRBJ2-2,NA,CASSVVAGGISGELFF,TGTGCCAGCAGCGTAGTTGCAGGGGGCATCTCCGGGGAGCTGTTTTTT
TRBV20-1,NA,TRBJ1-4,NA,CSGRGNEKLFF,TGCAGTGGCAGGGGTAATGAAAAACTGTTTTTT
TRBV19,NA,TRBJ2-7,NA,CASCKATDSGEQYF,TGTGCCAGTTGTAAAGCCACAGACTCGGGGGAGCAGTACTTC
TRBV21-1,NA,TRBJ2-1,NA,CASSKKEGTLEQFF,TGTGCCAGCAGCAAAAAGGAGGGGACTCTTGAGCAGTTCTTC
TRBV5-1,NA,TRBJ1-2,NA,CASSLAQGGYTF,TGCGCCAGCAGCTTGGCCCAGGGCGGCTACACCTTC
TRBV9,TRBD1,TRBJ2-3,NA,CASSEGTGMADTQYF,TGTGCCAGCAGCGAAGGGACAGGGATGGCAGATACGCAGTATTTT
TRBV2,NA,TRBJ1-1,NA,CASNPLAGEAAFF,TGTGCCAGCAACCCCCTGGCTGGTGAAGCAGCTTTCTTT
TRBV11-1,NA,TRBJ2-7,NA,CASSSQEGSYEQYF,TGTGCCAGCAGCTCTCAGGAGGGGTCCTACGAGCAGTACTTC
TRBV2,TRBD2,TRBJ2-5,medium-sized,CASRFRTSGLQETQYF,TGTGCCAGCAGGTTCAGGACTAGCGGCCTCCAAGAGACCCAGTACTTC
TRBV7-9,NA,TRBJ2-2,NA,CASSLTGGIGTGELFF,TGTGCCAGCAGCTTAACCGGGGGAATTGGCACCGGGGAGCTGTTTTTT
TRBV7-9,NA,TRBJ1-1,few,CASSLDGGTEAFF,TGTGCCAGCAGCTTAGATGGGGGTACTGAAGCTTTCTTT
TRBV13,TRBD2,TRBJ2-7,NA,CASSWTSGGGYEQYF,TGTGCCAGCAGTTGGACTAGCGGAGGCGGGTACGAGCAGTACTTC
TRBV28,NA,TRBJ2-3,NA,CASSSGRSGTQYF,TGTGCCAGCAGTTCCGGCCGAAGCGGTACGCAGTATTTT
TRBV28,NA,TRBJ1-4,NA,CASSLTAVEKLFF,TGTGCCAGCAGTTTAACCGCCGTTGAAAAACTGTTTTTT
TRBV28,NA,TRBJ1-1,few,CASNTNTEAFF,TGTGCCAGCAATACGAACACTGAAGCTTTCTTT
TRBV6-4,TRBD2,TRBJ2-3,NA,CASSDSRVGLAGADTQYF,TGTGCCAGCAGTGACTCGAGGGTAGGACTAGCGGGAGCAGATACGCAGTATTTT
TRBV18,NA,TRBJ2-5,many,CASSPGTAQETQYF,TGTGCCAGCTCCCCTGGGACGGCCCAAGAGACCCAGTACTTC
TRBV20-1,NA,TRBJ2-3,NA,CSTPHRDTQYF,TGCAGTACCCCCCATCGAGATACGCAGTATTTT
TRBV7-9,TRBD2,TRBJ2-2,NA,CATGTSGSAGELFF,TGTGCCACCGGGACTAGCGGGAGCGCCGGGGAGCTGTTTTTT
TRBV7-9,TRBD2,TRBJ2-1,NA,CASSDTASGFYNEQFF,TGTGCCAGCAGCGACACAGCTAGCGGGTTCTACAATGAGCAGTTCTTC
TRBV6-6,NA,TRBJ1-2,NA,CASSYARQDGYTF,TGTGCCAGCAGTTACGCCCGACAGGATGGCTACACCTTC
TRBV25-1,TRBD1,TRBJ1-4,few,CASRSGQGVVKLFF,TGTGCCAGCAGATCGGGACAGGGGGTGGTAAAACTGTTTTTT
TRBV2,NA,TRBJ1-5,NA,CASSENSNQPQHF,TGTGCCAGCAGTGAGAACAGCAATCAGCCCCAGCATTTT
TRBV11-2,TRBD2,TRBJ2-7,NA,CASSLSDAGGREQYF,TGTGCCAGCAGCTTATCTGACGCGGGAGGGCGCGAGCAGTACTTC
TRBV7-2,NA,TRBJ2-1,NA,CASSLAHLGLGNEQFF,TGTGCCAGCAGCTTAGCGCACCTGGGTTTAGGGAATGAGCAGTTCTTC